This T cell receptor (beta chain) was observed in a study of STAT5B mutations in CD4+ large granular lymphocyte leukemia (dated by TCRdb to about 2022). Turning to the overall study: Among the healthy controls, the CDR3 'QG' motif was associated with a particular HLA allele. The study compared the TCRbeta repertoires of patients with CD4+ T-cell large granular lymphocyte leukemia against those of healthy blood donors. The purity of purified fractions was confirmed by flow cytometry on FACSCanto II or FACSVerse to exceed 95% among lymphocytes.

Buffy coats from some 35 blood donors, supplied by the Finnish Red Cross blood service, were used as healthy controls. All TCR-sequenced material derived from peripheral blood: patient blood samples and healthy donor buffy coats. Ficoll-Hypaque gradient centrifugation was used to isolate peripheral blood mononuclear cells. Magnetic purification was used to isolate CD4+ cells from the buffy coats of the healthy controls. The Gentra Puregene Cell and Tissue kit was used for genomic DNA extraction, and quantification was performed on a Qubit 2.0 fluorometer. Overall study outcomes, separate from this receptor: The data were not HLA-matched, and the relatively small sample size could explain the higher clonality seen in CD4+ compared with CD8+ T-LGLL. Enrichment of TRBV06-family usage was observed among the top patient clones (8/27) relative to healthy controls (2/35). Greater clonality appeared to be present in CD4-sorted patient repertoires than in healthy CD4+ repertoires, and the difference was retained after the putative leukemic clones were removed. Main leukemic clonotypes were private to each patient, although under 30% appeared at low frequency in other patients' non-leukemic repertoires.

Including cysteine and phenylalanine, the CDR3 has 16 amino acids. The DNA shown is the 48-base CDR3, in frame from base 1. Taken from the germline V gene, the CDR1 and CDR2 loops are KGHSH and LQKENI. V ends up 0 bases short and J 4 bases short, with an unmatched junction base count of 7. TCRbeta rearrangements were sequenced from genomic DNA using the immunoSEQ assay at survey resolution. Processing in the source paper ran as follows. In the TCR sequencing data, the lowest productive clonotype frequency that could be detected was 2.59 x 10-5. Only productive TCRbeta rearrangements, meaning sequences that were complete and in-frame, were kept for the analyses. The clonality of each sample was calculated as Simpson clonality in the immunoSEQ Analyzer version 3.0. Clones were categorized by frequency as very rare, small, medium, large (1-20%) or hyperexpanded (>20%). Generation probabilities were estimated with OLGA 1.2.3, V-gene circos plots were generated with VDJtools, specificities were searched for in VDJdb, and CDR3 motifs were identified with GLIPH. TCRdb retrieved this table from immuneACCESS and kept in-frame rearrangements only. Not all clones are present; in checked studies, unresolved V genes account for under half, and no reason is known for the remainder. V and J calls and clone size are copied from that table; D and trimming were computed from the DNA. The sample table records around 21,000 clones; around 76% of these occur just once. The ten largest account for roughly 0.41% of the sample.

Concerning this clone: This receptor's antigen is unknown. Within one base of it there is no much larger clone, and no base qualities were kept.

The sequenced material came from CD4+ T cells from blood buffy coats. The clonotype comes from a human donor in good health. This receptor chain uses TRBV18 and TRBJ2-3, with 7 bases matching TRBD2. The CDR3 corresponds to CASSPPVTGGSDTQYF. The nucleotides are TGTGCCAGCTCACCACCGGTAACGGGAGGTTCAGATACGCAGTATTTT.